The clone carrying this T cell receptor (beta chain) was observed a handful of times. Its target is unknown. CDR3 regions of TCR beta were amplified from RNA transcripts. HTBI primers primed a first-round RT-PCR, and a second-round multiplex PCR followed. TCRdb ran MiXCR on the multiplex PCR reads and lists one entry per CDR3 protein. The sample lists 220,000 or so distinct CDR3 sequences, 20% to 25% seen once, with roughly 39% in the top ten. CDR3 size: 16 residues. V was clipped by 1 base and J by 3 bases, with 16 bases between them. Germline loops: CDR1 MGHRA, CDR2 YSYEKL. These data are taken from a study of Graves' ophthalmopathy and Graves' hyperthyroidism. At the level of the study: Prior to any treatment, peripheral blood was collected at the time of initial diagnosis. General observations from the study: A majority of expanded thyroid clonotypes exceeding 0.001 frequency were likewise present in blood.

V and J are TRBV4-1 and TRBJ2-7; unclear D gene. The sequenced sample was peripheral blood. The clonotype originates from a woman between 50 and 59 years old with Graves' ophthalmopathy. CDR3 loop: CASSQGSAPGIYEQYF. CDR3 bases: TGCGCCAGCAGCCAAGGCTCGGCTCCCGGTATCTACGAGCAGTACTTC.